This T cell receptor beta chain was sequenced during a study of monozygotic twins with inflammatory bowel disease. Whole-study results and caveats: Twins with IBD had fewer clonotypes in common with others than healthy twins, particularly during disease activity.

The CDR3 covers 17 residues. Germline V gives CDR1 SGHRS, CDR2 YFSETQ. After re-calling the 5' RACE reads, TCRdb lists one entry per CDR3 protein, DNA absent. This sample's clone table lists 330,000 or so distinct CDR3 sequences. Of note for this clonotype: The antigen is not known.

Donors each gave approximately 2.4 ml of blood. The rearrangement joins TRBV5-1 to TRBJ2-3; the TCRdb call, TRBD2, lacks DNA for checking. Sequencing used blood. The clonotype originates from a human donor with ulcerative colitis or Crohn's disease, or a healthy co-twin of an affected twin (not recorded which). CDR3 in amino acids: CASSLVVTSGSTDTQYF.